The 15 T cell receptor beta chains below come from one sample, sequenced in a study of early T cells in non-severe SARS-CoV-2 infection. TCRdb processed the 5' RACE reads anew with MiXCR; each CDR3 protein has one entry. The sample gives 25,000 to 35,000 distinct CDR3 sequences, 2.9% of which show up once; over 0.65% is in the top ten. Sequenced input: whole blood. The origin of the receptors is an adult who was a healthcare worker with PCR-confirmed SARS-CoV-2 infection or an uninfected control (not recorded which).

Ten or more counts support this clonotype. The V and J genes are TRBV7-8 and TRBJ2-3; D may be TRBD2 (5 bases). The CDR3 totals 17 residues. CDR1 SGHVS and CDR2 FQNEAQ come from the germline V gene. V lost 2 bases, J lost 0 bases, and 15 bases lay in between. The CDR3 protein is CASSLPRGISSTDTQYF. DNA for the CDR3: TGTGCCAGCAGCTTACCCCGGGGAATATCTAGCACAGATACGCAGTATTTT.

In this sample, this clonotype turned up many times. This chain connects TRBV12-3 or TRBV12-4 to TRBJ2-3, with 8 bases matching TRBD2. This CDR3 region has 15 residues. The V segment lost 5 bases and the J segment 4 bases; nucleotides outside the gene matches: 8. Written as DNA, the CDR3 is TGTGCCAGCAGTGGGTCGACGGGGGGGCCAGATACGCAGTATTTT. It yields the protein CASSGSTGGPDTQYF.

This clonotype was seen at least ten times. The CDR3 loop reads CASSLSPVNSPLHF. CDR3 sequence (DNA): TGTGCCAGCAGTTTATCGCCGGTTAATTCACCCCTCCACTTT. The V and J genes are TRBV27 and TRBJ1-6, with D hard to call. There are 14 residues in the CDR3. The V end was cut by 0 bases, the J end by 6 bases, with 6 bases between. Germline V gene sequence: CDR1 MNHEY, CDR2 SMNVEV (reference sequence).

In this sample, this clonotype turned up many times. V is TRBV5-1 and J is TRBJ2-1; 11 nucleotides align to TRBD2. The J segment lost 4 bases and the V segment lost 4 bases, leaving 7 bases of the junction unmatched. CDR3 length equals 16 residues. Germline values: CDR1 SGHRS, CDR2 YFSETQ. The CDR3: CASSETGTSGYNEQFF. CDR3 DNA sequence: TGCGCCAGCAGCGAAACCGGGACTAGCGGTTACAATGAGCAGTTCTTC.

This clonotype was seen repeatedly, ten times or more. The V gene is TRBV6-2 or TRBV6-3, the J gene TRBJ1-5, with D perhaps TRBD1 (6 bases). This CDR3 has 15 residues. Germline CDR1 MNHEY, CDR2 SVGEGT. V dropped 5 bases and J dropped 2 bases, with 13 bases sitting between them. The CDR3 region is CASSTGIPGNQPQHF. CDR3 DNA: TGTGCCAGCAGTACAGGGATTCCGGGCAATCAGCCCCAGCATTTT.

This clonotype was counted ten times or more. V gene TRBV5-1 combines with J gene TRBJ1-1, with D maybe TRBD1 (6 bases). Germline V gene sequence: CDR1 SGHRS, CDR2 YFSETQ. Trimming took 4 bases from V and 0 from J, leaving 16 bases between them. The CDR3 has 16 amino acids. The CDR3 DNA follows: TGCGCCAGCAGCATACAGGGTAATGGGATGAACACTGAAGCTTTCTTT. Protein sequence: CASSIQGNGMNTEAFF.

This clonotype was recorded many times. The rearrangement joins TRBV9 to TRBJ2-1; D is perhaps TRBD2 (5 bases). The germline V gene has CDR1 SGDLS and CDR2 YYNGEE. The CDR3 runs to 15 residues. V shed 1 base and J shed 0 bases, with 8 bases lying between them. CDR3: CASSVYGSSYNEQFF. The DNA for the CDR3 is TGTGCCAGCAGCGTATATGGGAGCTCCTACAATGAGCAGTTCTTC.

This clonotype came up a few times. V is TRBV7-8 and J is TRBJ2-2; D gene ambiguous. V lost 3 bases to trimming and J lost 6 bases, with 11 bases between them. The CDR3 loop spans 14 amino acids. The germline V gene has CDR1 SGHVS and CDR2 FQNEAQ. The CDR3: CASSLQTWAGELFF. The CDR3 DNA reads as TGTGCCAGCAGCTTGCAGACCTGGGCCGGGGAGCTGTTTTTT.

Many counts were recorded for this clonotype. The J gene is TRBJ2-3, the V gene TRBV29-1, with 11 bases lining up with TRBD2. CDR1 is SQVTM and CDR2 is ANQGSEA in the germline V gene. With V trimmed by 6 bases and J by 1 base, 6 bases remained unmatched. CDR3 length: 15 amino acids. CDR3 DNA sequence: TGCAGCGTCGATAGCGGGGGGGCCGGCACAGATACGCAGTATTTT. Translating it yields CSVDSGGAGTDTQYF.

The sample holds many counts of this clonotype. The V gene is TRBV10-3, the J gene TRBJ2-1, with a weak D call TRBD2 (5 bases). CDR3 length: 15 amino acids. Germline lookup yields CDR1 ENHRY and CDR2 SYGVKD. The germline V and J ends were trimmed by 4 bases and 6 bases, with 16 bases remaining between them. The CDR3 region is CAISGEGLPSNEQFF. The CDR3 DNA is TGTGCCATCAGTGGTGAGGGTCTCCCCTCCAATGAGCAGTTCTTC.

This clonotype is categorized as medium-sized. J is TRBJ1-1 and V is TRBV20-1; D uncertain. The CDR3 is 17 amino acids. Per the germline V gene, CDR1 is DFQATT and CDR2 is SNEGSKA (reference sequence). V lost 0 bases and J 4 bases, leaving 21 bases between the germline ends. This chain's CDR3 is CSARDNGPDGGGTEAFF. The DNA for the CDR3 is TGCAGTGCTAGAGATAATGGGCCCGATGGTGGTGGCACTGAAGCTTTCTTT.

In its sample, this clonotype was seen many times. V is TRBV6-5 and J is TRBJ2-5; 9 bases are shared with TRBD2. The CDR3 sequence is 14 residues long. The germline V gene has CDR1 MNHEY and CDR2 SVGAGI. The J segment lost 4 bases and the V segment lost 8 bases, leaving 8 bases of the junction unmatched. CDR3 sequence reads: CASRGGGASETQYF. DNA for the CDR3: TGTGCCAGCCGTGGCGGGGGGGCGTCAGAGACCCAGTACTTC.

Many counts were recorded for this clonotype. This CDR3 is CASSVDHSGNTIYF. As DNA, the CDR3 is TGTGCCAGCAGCGTAGATCACTCTGGAAACACCATATATTTT. The chain uses TRBV9 and TRBJ1-3; D not certain. Germline-derived CDR1 and CDR2 are SGDLS and YYNGEE. The CDR3 has 14 amino acids. V shed 0 bases and J shed 0 bases, with 4 bases lying between them.

This clonotype has at least ten counts. This chain links TRBV19 with TRBJ2-2, with TRBD2 identical over 7 bases. The CDR3 runs 16 residues. V shed 2 bases, J shed 3 bases, and the junction held 6 bases outside the gene matches. Germline V gene data show CDR1 as LNHDA and CDR2 as SQIVND (reference sequence). CDR3 nucleotides: TGTGCCAGTAGTATATCCAGGACTAGACACACCGGGGAGCTGTTTTTT. Its protein product is CASSISRTRHTGELFF.

The sample holds many counts of this clonotype. The rearrangement uses TRBV12-3 or TRBV12-4 and TRBJ2-5, with 10 bases matching TRBD1. There are 16 residues in the CDR3. V gave up 6 bases and J gave up 2 bases; unmatched junction bases: 9. The CDR3 DNA follows: TGTGCCAGCAGCCCACCGGGACAGGGGATTCAAGAGACCCAGTACTTC. Protein product: CASSPPGQGIQETQYF.